These 13 T cell receptor beta chains came from one sample sequenced in a study of T cells after yellow fever vaccination. TCRdb used MiXCR to reprocess the 5' RACE reads, holding one entry per CDR3 protein. The data contain 170,000 or so distinct CDR3 sequences, approximately 9.9% of them seen just once; the ten biggest clones take up roughly a third. The material sequenced was CD8+ T cells sorted from PBMCs, taken 45 days after the yellow fever booster vaccination. The source of these receptors is a man aged 18-30 years who received the YFV17D yellow fever vaccine.

The chain employs TRBV7-3 and TRBJ2-3; TRBD2 matches 11 bases. The CDR3 is 15 residues long. The trim removed 3 bases at V and 2 bases at J, leaving 1 base unmatched. CDR1 and CDR2 from the germline V gene are SGHTA and FQGTGA. In nucleotides, the CDR3 is TGTGCCAGCAGCTTTAGCGGGGGGGACACAGATACGCAGTATTTT. Its protein product is CASSFSGGDTDTQYF.

The sample holds a few counts of this clonotype. CDR3 nucleotides: TGTGCCAGCAACCCGGTGGGGGGCCGGCAGGACAACGTCCTGACTTTC. This codes for CASNPVGGRQDNVLTF. V is TRBV6-5 and J is TRBJ2-6; tentatively, D is TRBD1 or TRBD2 (6 bases each). The germline gives CDR1 MNHEY, CDR2 SVGAGI. V lost 7 bases, J lost 9 bases, and 22 bases lay in between. This CDR3 spans 16 amino acids.

The CDR3 coding sequence is TGTGCCAGCAGTCCGCTAGCGGGGGCTGTCAATGAGCAGTTCTTC. The encoded protein is CASSPLAGAVNEQFF. The chain combines TRBV27 with TRBJ2-1; the match to TRBD2 covers 10 bases. Per germline, CDR1 MNHEY and CDR2 SMNVEV (reference sequence). V shed 5 bases, J shed 6 bases, and the junction held 7 bases outside the gene matches. The CDR3 spans 15 residues.

This clonotype was found a few times. V gene TRBV7-2 combines with J gene TRBJ1-5; D is uncertain. Germline V gene data show CDR1 as SGHTA and CDR2 as FQGNSA. The CDR3 is made up of 17 amino acids. Trimming shortened V by 1 base and J by 11 bases, and 24 bases separated the two germline ends. CDR3: CASSLVGSSSTLSAQHF. The CDR3 DNA reads as TGTGCCAGCAGCTTAGTGGGTTCGTCAAGTACCTTATCAGCCCAGCATTTT.

DNA for the CDR3: TGTGCCAGCAGCCACAACTCAGACACGGGCTCCTACGAGCAGTACTTC. Translation gives CASSHNSDTGSYEQYF. The chain is built from TRBV2 and TRBJ2-7, with D uncertain. CDR3 length: 16 residues. In germline, CDR1 is SNHLY, CDR2 FYNNEI. With 6 bases removed from V and 0 bases from J, the gap between germline ends came to 18 bases.

The table lists this clonotype with many counts. The V gene is TRBV4-1, the J gene TRBJ2-1; no reliable D call. Per the germline V gene, CDR1 is MGHRA and CDR2 is YSYEKL. V was pared by 3 bases and J by 8 bases, with 14 bases between. The CDR3 is made up of 14 amino acids. CDR3 loop: CASSQTSEGHEQFF. The CDR3 coding sequence is TGCGCCAGCAGCCAGACCTCCGAAGGCCATGAGCAGTTCTTC.

The sample holds a few counts of this clonotype. The V call is TRBV12-3 or TRBV12-4, the J call TRBJ2-3; 12 nucleotides agree with TRBD2. This CDR3 spans 15 amino acids. With V trimmed by 7 bases and J by 4 bases, 6 bases remained unmatched. The CDR3 DNA follows: TGTGCCAGCAATCAGGCTAGCGGGGGGGCAGATACGCAGTATTTT. Encoded protein: CASNQASGGADTQYF.

This clonotype was recorded a few times. The chain uses TRBV6-5 and TRBJ1-6, with D perhaps matching TRBD1 (6 bases). Trimming removed 6 bases at V and 0 bases at J, with 12 bases between. Germline V gene sequence: CDR1 MNHEY, CDR2 SVGAGI. The CDR3 contains 16 residues. This CDR3 is CASSWGQSSYNSPLHF. In DNA, the CDR3 is TGTGCCAGCAGCTGGGGGCAGAGCTCCTATAATTCACCCCTCCACTTT.

This clonotype turned up a few times. This rearrangement joins TRBV4-2 to TRBJ1-5, with D hard to call. Deletions cut 0 bases from V and 0 bases from J, with 9 bases between. From germline, CDR1 is LGHNA and CDR2 YNFKEQ. CDR3 length: 16 amino acids. This chain's CDR3 is CASSQDERASNQPQHF. CDR3 DNA sequence: TGTGCCAGCAGCCAAGATGAAAGGGCTAGCAATCAGCCCCAGCATTTT.

This clonotype showed up many times. As DNA, the CDR3 is TGCAGCGTTGCCTCCGGGGCCGAGCAGTACTTC. Encoded protein: CSVASGAEQYF. V gene TRBV29-1 combines with J gene TRBJ2-7; D tentatively reads TRBD1 or TRBD2 (5 bases each). CDR3 size: 11 residues. Trimming cost V 4 bases and J 6 bases, with 10 bases left between them. From germline, CDR1 is SQVTM and CDR2 ANQGSEA.

This chain joins TRBV25-1 and TRBJ2-1, with D possibly being TRBD1 (6 bases). The germline V and J ends were trimmed by 2 bases and 0 bases, with 14 bases remaining between them. The CDR3 spans 17 residues. CDR1 is MGHDK and CDR2 is SYGVNS in the germline V gene. The CDR3 DNA reads as TGTGCCAGCAGTGAACTTGGGACACGGAGCTCCTACAATGAGCAGTTCTTC. Protein: CASSELGTRSSYNEQFF.

The chain recombines TRBV6-1 with TRBJ1-4; D call uncertain. V lost 4 bases and J 7 bases, leaving 10 bases between the germline ends. Looked up from germline, CDR1 is MNHNS and CDR2 is SASEGT. The CDR3 loop spans 13 amino acids. The CDR3 loop is CASSGAFGEKLFF. CDR3 in DNA: TGTGCCAGCAGTGGGGCCTTCGGTGAAAAACTGTTTTTT.

This clonotype showed up just a few times. J is TRBJ2-7 and V is TRBV6-2 or TRBV6-3, with 7 positions matching TRBD1. V trimming: 7 bases; J trimming: 6 bases; junction bases outside the gene matches: 18. This CDR3 is built from 16 residues. CDR1 is MNHEY, CDR2 SVGEGT, per germline. The CDR3, as DNA: TGTGCCAGCACCCTAGGACCCGGTCTACAGGGGAGCGAGCAGTACGTC. It is translated as CASTLGPGLQGSEQYV.